This T cell receptor beta chain was sequenced during a study of cytomegalovirus exposure and HLA in healthy donors. Study-wide findings and caveats: CMV serostatus was the only immune exposure information that was available. The study recorded 164 TCR beta chains that were cytomegalovirus-associated.

CDR3 size: 14 residues. The germline V gene has CDR1 LNHNV and CDR2 YYDKDF (reference sequence). V shed 0 bases and J shed 10 bases, with 15 bases lying between them. Comments on this clone: What it recognizes is unknown.

PCR involved 60 Vbeta and 13 Jbeta primers. Data came from immunoSEQ multiplex PCR; TCRdb stores just in-frame clones and leaves some out. Among more than 110,000 clones, around three quarters were seen once, and the ten largest hold about 6.8%. The receptor was derived from a man aged 35 to 55 in good health and CMV-seropositive. The material sequenced was PBMCs. This chain uses TRBV15 with TRBJ1-1; perhaps TRBD1 as D (6 bases). CDR3 bases: TGTGCCACCAGCAGAGATTCCCGGGACATTGGAGCTTTCTTT. Translated, it gives CATSRDSRDIGAFF. Together with reference TRBV15 and TRBJ1-1, the CDR3 gives the full variable domain: DAMVIQNPRYQVTQFGKPVTLSCSQTLNHNVMYWYQQKSSQAPKLLFHYYDKDFNNEADTPDNFQSRRPNTSFCFLDIRSPGLGDTAMYLCATSRDSRDIGAFFGQGTRLTVV.